This T cell receptor beta chain was recovered during a study of regulatory T cells in long-lasting Graves disease. After removal of 6 bases from V and 5 bases from J, the junction contained 19 bases not matched to a gene. The CDR3 has 16 residues. Germline CDR1 is DFQATT and CDR2 is SNEGSKA (reference sequence). In its sample, this clonotype was seen many times. The target antigen is unknown. Study-wide results and limits: Favoring TRBV28, TRBJ1-2 and TRBJ2-5 was a feature seen in persistent disease.

Time point defined: newly diagnosed GD, antithyroid drugs for less than 3 months. The TCR library was made from RNA that had been extracted from PBMCs in TRIzol. Blood from the periphery, nine milliliters in all, was drawn into EDTA tubes. Construction of the TCR beta libraries employed iRepertoire HTBI primers in conjunction with Arm-PCR of CDR3 regions. Original processing notes: Gene usage covered 50 to 75 TRBV and 14 TRBJ segments. TCRdb re-called the multiplex PCR reads with MiXCR, one entry per CDR3 protein. The V and J calls here are based on TCRdb, not the publication. The sample lists about 210,000 distinct CDR3 sequences, roughly 19% occurring once. This same sample was also taken into another study, of T cells in Graves' hyperthyroidism and ophthalmopathy. This second study notes: Blood held most thyroid clonotypes expanded above 0.001 frequency.

This clonotype was sampled from a woman in her twenties or thirties with Graves disease. The sample consisted of peripheral blood mononuclear cells (PBMCs), taken at new diagnosis, from a patient treated with antithyroid drugs. This chain joins TRBV20-1 and TRBJ2-7; 7 bases are shared with TRBD2. The chain's CDR3 is CSAHSPGGSIWNEQYF. For the CDR3, the DNA is TGCAGTGCGCATTCCCCGGGGGGTTCCATCTGGAACGAGCAGTACTTC.